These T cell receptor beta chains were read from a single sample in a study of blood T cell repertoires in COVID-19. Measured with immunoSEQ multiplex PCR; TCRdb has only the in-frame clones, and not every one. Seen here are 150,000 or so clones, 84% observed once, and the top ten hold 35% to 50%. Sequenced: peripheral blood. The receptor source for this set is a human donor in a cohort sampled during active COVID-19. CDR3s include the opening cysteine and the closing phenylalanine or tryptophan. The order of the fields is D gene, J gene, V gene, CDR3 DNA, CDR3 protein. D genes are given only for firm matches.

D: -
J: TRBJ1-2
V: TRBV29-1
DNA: TGCAGCGGGGGTGGAGACGATGGCTACACCTTC
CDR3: CSGGGDDGYTF

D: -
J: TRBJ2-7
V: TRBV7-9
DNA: TGTGCCAGCAGCCCCCGGGTGGAGCAGTACTTC
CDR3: CASSPRVEQYF

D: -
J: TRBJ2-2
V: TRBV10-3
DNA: TGTGCCATCAGAGGCGGGGTGAACACCGGGGAGCTGTTTTTT
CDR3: CAIRGGVNTGELFF

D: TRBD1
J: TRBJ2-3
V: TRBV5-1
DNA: TGCGCCAGCAGCTTACAGGGGGCAACAGATACGCAGTATTTT
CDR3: CASSLQGATDTQYF

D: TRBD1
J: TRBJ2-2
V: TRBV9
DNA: TGTGCCAGCAGCCCCGGGACAGGGTACACCGGGGAGCTGTTTTTT
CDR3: CASSPGTGYTGELFF

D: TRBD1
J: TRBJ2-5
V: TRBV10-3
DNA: TGTGCCATCAGCTGGACAGGGGGAGAGACCCAGTACTTC
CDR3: CAISWTGGETQYF

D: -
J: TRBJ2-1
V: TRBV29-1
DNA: TGCAGCGTTGCTAGGGGCGTTTACAATGAGCAGTTCTTC
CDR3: CSVARGVYNEQFF

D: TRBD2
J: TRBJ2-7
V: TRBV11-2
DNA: TGTGCCAGCAGCTTTATTAGCGGGGTCGCCTACGAGCAGTACTTC
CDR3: CASSFISGVAYEQYF

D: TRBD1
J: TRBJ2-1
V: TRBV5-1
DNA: TGCGCCAGCACCCGAGGGGGCGCGAGGGGAAACAATGAGCAGTTCTTC
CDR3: CASTRGGARGNNEQFF

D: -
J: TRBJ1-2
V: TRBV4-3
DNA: TGCGCCAGCAGCCAAGAGGTTACGGGGGAATTTGGCTACACCTTC
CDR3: CASSQEVTGEFGYTF